These 27 T cell receptor beta chains share one sample of origin, sequenced in a study of glioma-infiltrating T cells after dendritic cell vaccination. Clones were sequenced by immunoSEQ multiplex PCR, and TCRdb holds only the in-frame ones, with some missing. The repertoire holds approximately 84,000 clones, with around 86% as singletons. The source material was blood, sampled before dendritic cell vaccination. The receptors were sampled from a human donor with glioblastoma.

V gene TRBV7-3 combines with J gene TRBJ2-3, with a tentative D call TRBD1 (6 bases). Germline CDR1 reads SGHTA; CDR2 reads FQGTGA. This CDR3 region has 17 residues. V was trimmed by 5 bases and J by 0 bases, leaving 18 bases between them. This CDR3 is CASSPLPRTASTDTQYF. CDR3 DNA sequence: TGTGCCAGCAGCCCCCTACCCCGGACAGCTAGCACAGATACGCAGTATTTT.

The genes are TRBV6-6 and TRBJ2-7, with 8 nucleotides matching TRBD2. Germline CDR1 MNHNY, CDR2 SVGAGI (reference sequence). Trimming cost V 2 bases and J 2 bases; bases outside gene matches: 2. The CDR3 contains 14 residues. The CDR3 DNA is TGTGCCAGCAGTTACCTTAGCGGGGCCTACGAGCAGTACTTC. Its protein product is CASSYLSGAYEQYF.

In its sample, this clone was seen a few times. The chain couples TRBV5-6 to TRBJ1-1; no reliable D call. Germline-derived CDR1 and CDR2 are SGHDT and YYEEEE. V was cut by 0 bases and J by 3 bases, with 12 bases left in between. The CDR3 sequence is 15 residues long. This chain's CDR3 is CASSLAEGWDTEAFF. CDR3 sequence (DNA): TGTGCCAGCAGCTTGGCCGAGGGATGGGACACTGAAGCTTTCTTT.

The chain combines TRBV4-3 with TRBJ2-1; 7 bases fit TRBD1. J was trimmed by 6 bases and V by 7 bases; bases with no gene match: 9. This CDR3 has 14 amino acids. The germline gives CDR1 LGHNA, CDR2 YSLEER. Here the CDR3 DNA reads TGCGCCAGCACCGACCTGACAGGGAGCAATGAGCAGTTCTTC. Translated: CASTDLTGSNEQFF.

The chain recombines TRBV7-3 with TRBJ1-5; 8 bases agree with TRBD1. Germline V CDR1 and CDR2: SGHTA, FQGTGA. Losses at the gene ends were 10 bases for V and 6 bases for J; bases not matched to a gene: 11. The CDR3 length is 14 residues. The CDR3 DNA follows: TGTGCCACTTCAAAACAGGGGGGCCGTCAGCCCCAGCATTTT. Protein: CATSKQGGRQPQHF. Complete variable domain (other parts from reference TRBV7-3 and TRBJ1-5): GAGVSQTPSNKVTEKGKYVELRCDPISGHTALYWYRQSLGQGPEFLIYFQGTGAADDSGLPNDRFFAVRPEGSVSTLKIQRTERGDSAVYLCATSKQGGRQPQHFGDGTRLSIL.

This chain uses TRBV7-9 with TRBJ1-1; 9 bases align to TRBD1. Germline CDR1 and CDR2: SEHNR and FQNEAQ (reference sequence). CDR3 length: 17 amino acids. V shed 5 bases and J 3 bases; nucleotides not matched to a gene: 13. DNA of the CDR3: TGTGCCAGCAGCCGTGTGCCGGGACAGGGAGGGTACACTGAAGCTTTCTTT. Protein sequence: CASSRVPGQGGYTEAFF.

This chain connects TRBV5-4 to TRBJ2-1, with 12 bases matching TRBD2. Germline lookup yields CDR1 SGHNT and CDR2 YYREEE (reference sequence). The V and J ends lost 4 bases and 6 bases, in that order; junction bases with no gene match: 5. CDR3 length: 15 residues. The CDR3 DNA reads TGTGCCAGCAGCCAGACTAGCGGGAGAATCAATGAGCAGTTCTTC. Amino acids: CASSQTSGRINEQFF. The full variable domain, in which reference TRBV5-4 and TRBJ2-1 provide the parts outside the CDR3, is ETGVTQSPTHLIKTRGQQVTLRCSSQSGHNTVSWYQQALGQGPQFIFQYYREEENGRGNFPPRFSGLQFPNYSSELNVNALELDDSALYLCASSQTSGRINEQFFGPGTRLTVL.

V is TRBV6-5 and J is TRBJ1-1, with unresolved D. The CDR3 runs to 15 residues. CDR1 is MNHEY and CDR2 is SVGAGI in the germline V gene. V shed 0 bases and J shed 0 bases, with 8 bases lying between them. CDR3: CASSYSAGMNTEAFF. CDR3 bases: TGTGCCAGCAGTTACTCGGCAGGCATGAACACTGAAGCTTTCTTT.

The chain couples TRBV5-1 to TRBJ1-4, with D possibly being TRBD1 (6 bases). Trimming took 4 bases from V and 3 from J, leaving 19 bases between them. The V gene's germline CDR1 is SGHRS and CDR2 YFSETQ. The CDR3 runs 17 residues. In nucleotides, the CDR3 is TGCGCCAGCAGCCGGGGGGGGGCGACGAGCTCTAATGAAAAACTGTTTTTT. Translating gives CASSRGGATSSNEKLFF.

The chain carries TRBV7-2 and TRBJ1-2; tentatively, D is TRBD1 (5 bases). Trimming pared 5 bases from V and 9 bases from J, leaving 19 bases between. Per the germline V gene, CDR1 is SGHTA and CDR2 is FQGNSA. The CDR3 extends over 14 amino acids. The CDR3 DNA reads TGTGCCAGCAGCAACCCTGGGGGGGTTTTAAGCTACACCTTC. This codes for CASSNPGGVLSYTF.

The rearrangement uses TRBV7-2 and TRBJ1-2; TRBD1 aligns across 8 bases. The CDR3 contains 16 residues. The V and J ends lost 5 bases and 4 bases, in that order; junction bases with no gene match: 12. Germline V gives CDR1 SGHTA, CDR2 FQGNSA. CDR3 protein: CASSRNLAGGAYGYTF. The CDR3 DNA reads as TGTGCCAGCAGCCGAAATCTCGCAGGGGGCGCCTATGGCTACACCTTC.

V gene TRBV9 combines with J gene TRBJ2-7; 12 bases line up with TRBD2. V lost 4 bases, J lost 3 bases, and 14 bases stayed unmatched. Germline CDR1 SGDLS, CDR2 YYNGEE. This CDR3 contains 18 residues. CDR3 DNA sequence: TGTGCCAGCAGCAACCCTCGGGCTAGCGGGAGGGAACGCTACGAGCAGTACTTC. It codes for CASSNPRASGRERYEQYF.

The chain employs TRBV7-9 and TRBJ1-2, with 10 bases aligning to TRBD1. The J segment lost 5 bases and the V segment lost 5 bases, leaving 14 bases of the junction unmatched. Germline V gene data show CDR1 as SEHNR and CDR2 as FQNEAQ (reference sequence). This CDR3 contains 17 residues. The chain's CDR3 is CASSLGDRGSPEYGYTF. The CDR3 region has the DNA TGTGCCAGCAGCCTAGGGGACAGGGGATCCCCCGAGTATGGCTACACCTTC. The full variable domain, completed using reference TRBV7-9 and TRBJ1-2, is DTGVSQNPRHKITKRGQNVTFRCDPISEHNRLYWYRQTLGQGPEFLTYFQNEAQLEKSRLLSDRFSAERPKGSFSTLEIQRTEQGDSAMYLCASSLGDRGSPEYGYTFGSGTRLTVV.

The chain uses TRBV5-4 and TRBJ1-2; D might be TRBD1 (6 bases). Trimming removed 3 bases from V and 0 bases from J, with 12 bases in between. The CDR3 is made up of 15 amino acids. CDR1 is SGHNT and CDR2 is YYREEE in the germline V gene (reference sequence). The CDR3 sequence: CASSSPRDTNYGYTF. The DNA of the CDR3 is TGTGCCAGCAGCTCTCCCCGGGACACTAACTATGGCTACACCTTC. Looking up the rest from reference TRBV5-4 and TRBJ1-2 gives the full variable domain: ETGVTQSPTHLIKTRGQQVTLRCSSQSGHNTVSWYQQALGQGPQFIFQYYREEENGRGNFPPRFSGLQFPNYSSELNVNALELDDSALYLCASSSPRDTNYGYTFGSGTRLTVV.

The chain has TRBV7-2 and TRBJ2-3; D is possibly TRBD1 (6 bases). The CDR3 has 14 residues. Germline V CDR1 and CDR2: SGHTA, FQGNSA. The germline V and J ends were trimmed by 3 bases and 5 bases, with 12 bases remaining between them. The CDR3 DNA reads as TGTGCCAGCAGCTTGGTACAGGGTCTAGATACGCAGTATTTT. This gives the protein CASSLVQGLDTQYF.

The chain has TRBV5-5 and TRBJ1-6; TRBD1 agrees at 8 bases. The CDR3 length is 16 residues. Germline V CDR1 and CDR2: SGHKS, YYEKEE (reference sequence). After removal of 0 bases from V and 3 bases from J, the junction contained 2 bases not matched to a gene. Written as DNA, the CDR3 is TGTGCCAGCAGCTTGGGACAGGGGAACTATAATTCACCCCTCCACTTT. It translates to CASSLGQGNYNSPLHF.

This rearrangement joins TRBV27 to TRBJ2-5; TRBD2 aligns across 10 bases. The J call may be wrong; the DNA end is better matched by TRBJ2-7. The germline gives CDR1 MNHEY, CDR2 SMNVEV (reference sequence). The CDR3 spans 15 residues. The CDR3 DNA follows: TGTGCCAGCAGTTACCTAGCGGGAGCCGCCTACGAGCAGTACTTC. Its protein is CASSYLAGAAYEQYF.

The V and J genes are TRBV6-5 and TRBJ2-7; 9 nucleotides align to TRBD2. Germline assignment: CDR1 MNHEY and CDR2 SVGAGI. The CDR3 spans 15 residues. V lost 3 bases to trimming and J lost 2 bases; unmatched junction nucleotides: 5. For the CDR3, the DNA is TGTGCCAGCAGTTATTGGCGGGAGGGTCCCTACGAGCAGTACTTC. This codes for CASSYWREGPYEQYF.

The V call is TRBV27, the J call TRBJ2-6, with 8 bases that match TRBD1. Germline V gene lookup returns CDR1 MNHEY and CDR2 SMNVEV (reference sequence). V gave up 3 bases and J gave up 0 bases; unmatched junction bases: 4. This CDR3 has 17 amino acids. The CDR3 spells CASSLDRDSSGANVLTF. The CDR3, as DNA: TGTGCCAGCAGTTTGGACAGGGATTCCTCTGGGGCCAACGTCCTGACTTTC.

V gene TRBV21-1 combines with J gene TRBJ2-2; the table's TRBD2 call for D was not verified on the DNA. TRBV21-1 is reported as a pseudogene. The CDR3 consists of 15 residues. The CDR3 bases are TGTGCCAGCAGCGGGGGGGGCTTGAACACCGGGGAGCTGTTTTTT. Translating it yields CASSGGGLNTGELFF.

The chain uses TRBV29-1 and TRBJ1-3; 8 positions match TRBD1. From germline, CDR1 is SQVTM and CDR2 ANQGSEA. V lost 7 bases to trimming and J lost 2 bases; unmatched junction nucleotides: 4. The CDR3 runs 13 residues. CDR3 region: CSAATGAGNTIYF. In DNA form, the CDR3 reads TGCAGCGCCGCGACAGGGGCTGGAAACACCATATATTTT.

The V call is TRBV23-1, the J call TRBJ2-7, with 7 bases that match TRBD1. TRBV23-1 is recorded as an ORF, its role being uncertain. Losses at the gene ends were 6 bases for V and 0 bases for J; bases not matched to a gene: 11. This CDR3 is built from 16 residues. In nucleotides, the CDR3 is TGCGCCAGCAGCCCCGACAGGGTAGGGAGCTCCTACGAGCAGTACTTC. Encoded protein: CASSPDRVGSSYEQYF.

This sequence joins TRBV7-6 and TRBJ2-5; 8 bases fit TRBD2. Germline CDR1 and CDR2: SGHVS and FNYEAQ. This CDR3 is 18 amino acids long. J lost 2 bases, V lost 6 bases, and 17 bases had no gene match. CDR3 DNA: TGTGCCAGCAGGCCAACAACCCAGCTAGCGGGTTATCAAGAGACCCAGTACTTC. As protein: CASRPTTQLAGYQETQYF. Full variable domain (rest looked up from reference TRBV7-6 and TRBJ2-5): GAGVSQSPRYKVTKRGQDVALRCDPISGHVSLYWYRQALGQGPEFLTYFNYEAQQDKSGLPNDRFSAERPEGSISTLTIQRTEQRDSAMYRCASRPTTQLAGYQETQYFGPGTRLLVL.

The chain links TRBV28 to TRBJ2-7, with TRBD2 as a possible D gene (6 bases). The germline V gene has CDR1 MDHEN and CDR2 SYDVKM. The length of the CDR3 is 15 residues. V was clipped by 7 bases and J by 6 bases, with 22 bases between them. The CDR3: CASNPLGLTGVEQYF. DNA for the CDR3: TGTGCCAGCAATCCCTTAGGACTAACGGGAGTCGAGCAGTACTTC.

The genes are TRBV9 and TRBJ1-2; TRBD1 matches at 8 bases. The CDR3 runs 13 residues. Trimming cost V 4 bases and J 3 bases; bases outside gene matches: 2. Germline loops: CDR1 SGDLS, CDR2 YYNGEE. The CDR3 sequence is CASSKDRDYGYTF. In DNA, the CDR3 is TGTGCCAGCAGCAAGGACAGGGACTATGGCTACACCTTC.

The chain links TRBV18 to TRBJ2-7; 10 bases fit TRBD2. The CDR3 spans 15 residues. V lost 4 bases, J lost 7 bases, and 10 bases stayed unmatched. Germline values: CDR1 KGHSH, CDR2 LQKENI. The chain's CDR3 is CASSLLAGETSEQYF. Here the CDR3 DNA reads TGTGCCAGCTCACTCCTAGCGGGAGAGACGAGTGAGCAGTACTTC.

The chain employs TRBV18 and TRBJ1-2; no clear D gene. Trimming took 4 bases from V and 2 from J, leaving 8 bases between them. The CDR3 is made up of 13 amino acids. Germline assignment: CDR1 KGHSH and CDR2 LQKENI. Here the CDR3 reads CASSLTENYGYTF. The DNA of the CDR3 is TGTGCCAGCTCACTAACAGAAAACTATGGCTACACCTTC.